These 12 T cell receptor beta chains came from one sample sequenced in a study of siplizumab effects on memory and regulatory T cells. The data were produced by immunoSEQ multiplex PCR, yet TCRdb's version contains in-frame clones alone and is incomplete. This sample has fewer than 110,000 clones; around 90% occur once, and the top ten carry around 12%. The source material was non-Treg CD4+ T cells sorted from blood. Receptors were obtained from a human donor in good health.

The chain combines TRBV9 with TRBJ2-1, with D unclear. Germline V gene data show CDR1 as SGDLS and CDR2 as YYNGEE. Trimming took 1 base from V and 7 from J, leaving 15 bases between them. The CDR3 is made up of 15 amino acids. CDR3: CASSVNGLASNEQFF. DNA for the CDR3: TGTGCCAGCAGCGTAAATGGATTAGCCAGTAATGAGCAGTTCTTC.

V is TRBV6-4 and J is TRBJ1-5; no reliable D call. The CDR3 covers 17 residues. CDR1 is MRHNA, CDR2 SNTAGT, per germline. With 5 bases removed from V and 1 base from J, the gap between germline ends came to 18 bases. The CDR3 sequence is CASSTNWRRGSNQPQHF. DNA of the CDR3: TGTGCCAGCAGTACTAACTGGCGGCGGGGAAGCAATCAGCCCCAGCATTTT.

The chain carries TRBV20-1 and TRBJ2-1; D is ambiguous. Trimming removed 3 bases at V and 4 bases at J, with 4 bases between. Looked up from germline, CDR1 is DFQATT and CDR2 is SNEGSKA (reference sequence). The CDR3 consists of 11 residues. Here the CDR3 reads CSASTYNEQFF. The CDR3 coding sequence is TGCAGTGCTAGTACGTACAATGAGCAGTTCTTC.

A note on this clone: The junction differs from germline at one of its ends, possibly a read error. CDR3 amino acids: CASREAGTTREQFF. DNA for the CDR3: TGTGCCAGCAGGGAAGCCGGGACGACCCGCGAGCAGTTCTTC. The J gene is TRBJ2-1, the V gene TRBV6-1, with D perhaps being TRBD1 or TRBD2 (5 bases each). This CDR3 region has 14 residues. Germline V lookup: CDR1 MNHNS, CDR2 SASEGT.

This rearrangement joins TRBV4-3 to TRBJ2-7, with 15 positions matching TRBD2. Germline assignment: CDR1 LGHNA and CDR2 YSLEER. With 0 bases clipped from V and 6 bases from J, the junction kept 6 bases outside the gene matches. CDR3 length: 17 amino acids. CDR3 nucleotides: TGCGCCAGCAGCCAAGATAGGGGACTAGCGGGAGGATCCGAGCAGTACTTC. Protein: CASSQDRGLAGGSEQYF.

This rearrangement joins TRBV10-3 to TRBJ2-5, with a possible D match to TRBD2 (5 bases). The CDR3 is made up of 14 amino acids. The V gene lost 10 bases and the J gene lost 4 bases, with 19 bases spanning the gap. Germline values: CDR1 ENHRY, CDR2 SYGVKD. CDR3 loop: CATRNRGEGETQYF. The DNA of the CDR3 is TGTGCCACCCGGAATCGGGGAGAGGGAGAGACCCAGTACTTC.

The chain is built from TRBV7-3 and TRBJ2-1; 11 bases map to TRBD2. The length of the CDR3 is 14 residues. Germline CDR1 SGHTA, CDR2 FQGTGA. The J segment lost 10 bases and the V segment lost 5 bases, leaving 7 bases of the junction unmatched. CDR3 in DNA: TGTGCCAGCAGCGCCGGGACTAGCGGAAGCGAGCAGTTCTTC. It is translated as CASSAGTSGSEQFF. The variable domain in full, with the rest retrieved from reference TRBV7-3 and TRBJ2-1, is GAGVSQTPSNKVTEKGKYVELRCDPISGHTALYWYRQSLGQGPEFLIYFQGTGAADDSGLPNDRFFAVRPEGSVSTLKIQRTERGDSAVYLCASSAGTSGSEQFFGPGTRLTVL.

The rearrangement links TRBV27 to TRBJ1-1, with 12 bases matching TRBD1. Germline CDR1 is MNHEY and CDR2 is SMNVEV (reference sequence). Trimming at V came to 7 bases and at J to 8 bases, leaving 8 bases not matched to a gene. The CDR3 consists of 14 residues. CDR3: CASTSGQGAREAFF. CDR3 bases: TGTGCCAGCACCTCGGGACAGGGGGCGAGAGAAGCTTTCTTT.

The genes are TRBV7-2 and TRBJ2-3; D possibly matches TRBD1 or TRBD2 (5 bases each). Trimming pared 5 bases from V and 4 bases from J, leaving 13 bases between. The CDR3 is made up of 14 amino acids. The germline V gene has CDR1 SGHTA and CDR2 FQGNSA. CDR3 in DNA: TGTGCCAGCAGCGAGTCCGGGACCCCAGATACGCAGTATTTT. Translation: CASSESGTPDTQYF.

The chain employs TRBV7-6 and TRBJ1-5; D gene uncertain. V was trimmed by 5 bases and J by 7 bases, leaving 12 bases between them. CDR1 SGHVS and CDR2 FNYEAQ come from the germline V gene. This CDR3 spans 13 amino acids. The CDR3 loop is CASSPQPGQPQHF. The CDR3 DNA reads TGTGCCAGCAGCCCACAACCTGGGCAGCCCCAGCATTTT. Full variable domain (rest looked up from reference TRBV7-6 and TRBJ1-5): GAGVSQSPRYKVTKRGQDVALRCDPISGHVSLYWYRQALGQGPEFLTYFNYEAQQDKSGLPNDRFSAERPEGSISTLTIQRTEQRDSAMYRCASSPQPGQPQHFGDGTRLSIL.

V and J are TRBV6-1 and TRBJ1-5, with a weak D call TRBD1 (5 bases). CDR1 and CDR2 from the germline V gene are MNHNS and SASEGT. The CDR3 is 13 amino acids. V was trimmed by 4 bases and J by 3 bases, leaving 7 bases between them. In DNA form, the CDR3 reads TGTGCCAGCAGTGCACAGGACAATCAGCCCCAGCATTTT. It codes for CASSAQDNQPQHF.

The chain couples TRBV30 to TRBJ2-1; 14 nucleotides line up with TRBD2. In germline, CDR1 is GTSNPN, CDR2 SVGIG (reference sequence). CDR3 length equals 14 residues. Trimming removed 3 bases from V and 9 bases from J; junction bases left unmatched: 4. CDR3 residues: CAWRGLAGVGEQFF. CDR3 in DNA: TGTGCCTGGAGGGGACTAGCGGGAGTAGGTGAGCAGTTCTTC.